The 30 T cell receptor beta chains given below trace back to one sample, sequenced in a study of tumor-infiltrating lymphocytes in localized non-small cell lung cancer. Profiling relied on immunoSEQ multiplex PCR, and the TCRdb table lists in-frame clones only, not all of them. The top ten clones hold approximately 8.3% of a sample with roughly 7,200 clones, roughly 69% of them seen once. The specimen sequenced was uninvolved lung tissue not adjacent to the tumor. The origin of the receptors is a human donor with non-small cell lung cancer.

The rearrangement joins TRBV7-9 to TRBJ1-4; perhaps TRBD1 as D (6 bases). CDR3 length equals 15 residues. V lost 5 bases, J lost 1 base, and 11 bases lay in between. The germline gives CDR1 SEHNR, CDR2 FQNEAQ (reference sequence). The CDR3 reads CASSPGAGTNEKLFF. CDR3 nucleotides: TGTGCCAGCAGCCCGGGGGCAGGAACTAATGAAAAACTGTTTTTT. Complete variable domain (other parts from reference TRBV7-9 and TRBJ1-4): DTGVSQNPRHKITKRGQNVTFRCDPISEHNRLYWYRQTLGQGPEFLTYFQNEAQLEKSRLLSDRFSAERPKGSFSTLEIQRTEQGDSAMYLCASSPGAGTNEKLFFGSGTQLSVL.

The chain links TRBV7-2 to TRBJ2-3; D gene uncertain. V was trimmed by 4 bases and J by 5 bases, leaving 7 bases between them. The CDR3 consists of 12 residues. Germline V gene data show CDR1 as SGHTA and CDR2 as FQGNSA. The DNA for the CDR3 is TGTGCCAGCAGCTCCCCCGGAGATACGCAGTATTTT. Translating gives CASSSPGDTQYF.

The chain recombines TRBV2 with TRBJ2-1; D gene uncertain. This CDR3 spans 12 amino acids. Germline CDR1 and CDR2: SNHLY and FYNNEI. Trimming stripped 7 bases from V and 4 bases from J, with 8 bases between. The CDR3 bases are TGTGCCAGCAACGCGGCTTACAATGAGCAGTTCTTC. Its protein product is CASNAAYNEQFF.

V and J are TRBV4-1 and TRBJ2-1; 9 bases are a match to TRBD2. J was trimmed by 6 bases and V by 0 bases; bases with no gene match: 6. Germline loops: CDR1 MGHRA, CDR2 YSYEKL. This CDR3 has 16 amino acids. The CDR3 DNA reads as TGCGCCAGCAGCCAAGAGTCGGCTAGCGGGATCAATGAGCAGTTCTTC. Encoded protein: CASSQESASGINEQFF.

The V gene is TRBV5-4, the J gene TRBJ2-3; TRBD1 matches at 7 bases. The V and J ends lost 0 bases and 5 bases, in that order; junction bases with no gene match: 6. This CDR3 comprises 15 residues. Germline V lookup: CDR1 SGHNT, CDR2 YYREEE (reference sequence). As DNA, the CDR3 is TGTGCCAGCAGCTTGGTACAGGGGCCAGGAGATACGCAGTATTTT. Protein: CASSLVQGPGDTQYF. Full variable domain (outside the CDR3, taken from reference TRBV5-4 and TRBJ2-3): ETGVTQSPTHLIKTRGQQVTLRCSSQSGHNTVSWYQQALGQGPQFIFQYYREEENGRGNFPPRFSGLQFPNYSSELNVNALELDDSALYLCASSLVQGPGDTQYFGPGTRLTVL.

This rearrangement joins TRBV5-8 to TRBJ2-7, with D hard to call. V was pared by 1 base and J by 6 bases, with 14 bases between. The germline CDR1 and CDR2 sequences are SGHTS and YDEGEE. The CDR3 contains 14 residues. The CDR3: CASSLRLAKGEQYF. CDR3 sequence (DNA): TGTGCCAGCAGCTTGAGACTGGCGAAGGGCGAGCAGTACTTC.

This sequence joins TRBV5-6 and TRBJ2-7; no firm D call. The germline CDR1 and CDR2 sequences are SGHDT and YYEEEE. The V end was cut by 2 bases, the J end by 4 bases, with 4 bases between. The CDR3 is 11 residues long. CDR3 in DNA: TGTGCCAGCAGCTTCTCGTACGAGCAGTACTTC. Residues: CASSFSYEQYF.

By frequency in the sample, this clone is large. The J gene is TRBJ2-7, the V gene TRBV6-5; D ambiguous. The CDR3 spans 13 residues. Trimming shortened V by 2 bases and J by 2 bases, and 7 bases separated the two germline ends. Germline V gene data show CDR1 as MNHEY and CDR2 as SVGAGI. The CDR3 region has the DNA TGTGCCAGCAGTTACAGGCGCACCTACGAGCAGTACTTC. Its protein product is CASSYRRTYEQYF.

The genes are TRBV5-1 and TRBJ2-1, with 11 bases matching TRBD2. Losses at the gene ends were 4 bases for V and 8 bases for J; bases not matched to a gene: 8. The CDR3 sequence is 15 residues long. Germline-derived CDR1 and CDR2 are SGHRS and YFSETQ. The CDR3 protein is CASSPFGTSGDEQFF. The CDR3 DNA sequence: TGCGCCAGCAGCCCCTTTGGGACTAGCGGTGATGAGCAGTTCTTC.

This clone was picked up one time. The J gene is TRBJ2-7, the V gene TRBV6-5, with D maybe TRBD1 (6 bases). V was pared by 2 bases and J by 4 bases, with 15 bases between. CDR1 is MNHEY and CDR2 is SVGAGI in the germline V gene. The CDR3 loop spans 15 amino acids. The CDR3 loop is CASSYHRDIRYEQYF. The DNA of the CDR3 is TGTGCCAGCAGTTACCACCGGGACATCCGTTACGAGCAGTACTTC.

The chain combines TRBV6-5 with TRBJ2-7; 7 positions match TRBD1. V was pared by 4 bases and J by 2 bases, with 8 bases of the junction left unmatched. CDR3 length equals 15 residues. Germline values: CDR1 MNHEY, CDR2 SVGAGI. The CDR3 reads CASSLTRQGTYEQYF. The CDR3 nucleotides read TGTGCCAGCAGTTTAACCCGACAGGGTACCTACGAGCAGTACTTC.

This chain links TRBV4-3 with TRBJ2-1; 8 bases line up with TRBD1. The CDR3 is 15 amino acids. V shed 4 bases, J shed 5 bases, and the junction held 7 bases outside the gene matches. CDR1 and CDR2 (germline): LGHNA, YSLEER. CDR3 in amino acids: CASSREDRENNEQFF. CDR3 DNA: TGCGCCAGCAGCCGAGAGGACAGGGAAAACAATGAGCAGTTCTTC.

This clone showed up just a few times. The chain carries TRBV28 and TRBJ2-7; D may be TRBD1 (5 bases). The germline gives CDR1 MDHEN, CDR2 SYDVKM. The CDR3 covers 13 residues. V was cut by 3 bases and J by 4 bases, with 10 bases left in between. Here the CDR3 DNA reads TGTGCCAGCAGTTTGGCGACAGCTTACGAGCAGTACTTC. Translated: CASSLATAYEQYF.

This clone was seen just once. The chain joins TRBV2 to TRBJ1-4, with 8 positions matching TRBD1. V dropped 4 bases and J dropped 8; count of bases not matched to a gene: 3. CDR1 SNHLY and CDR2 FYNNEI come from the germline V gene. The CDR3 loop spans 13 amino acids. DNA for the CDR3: TGTGCCAGCAGTGTCCGGGACAGGGAAAAACTGTTTTTT. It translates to CASSVRDREKLFF.

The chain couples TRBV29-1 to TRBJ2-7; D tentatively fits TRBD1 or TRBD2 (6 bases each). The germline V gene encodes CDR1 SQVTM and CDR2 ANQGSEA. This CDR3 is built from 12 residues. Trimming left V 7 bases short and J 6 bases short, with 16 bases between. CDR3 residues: CSGRQAGSEQYF. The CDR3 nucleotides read TGCAGCGGCCGACAGGCGGGGAGCGAGCAGTACTTC.

The chain's CDR3 is CASRVAWDRVEQYF. The DNA of the CDR3 is TGTGCCAGCAGGGTTGCTTGGGACAGGGTCGAGCAGTACTTC. The gene calls are TRBV2 and TRBJ2-7; 9 bases line up with TRBD1. The ends lost 6 bases at V and 6 bases at J; junction bases unmatched: 9. The CDR3 length is 14 residues. Germline V gene sequence: CDR1 SNHLY, CDR2 FYNNEI.

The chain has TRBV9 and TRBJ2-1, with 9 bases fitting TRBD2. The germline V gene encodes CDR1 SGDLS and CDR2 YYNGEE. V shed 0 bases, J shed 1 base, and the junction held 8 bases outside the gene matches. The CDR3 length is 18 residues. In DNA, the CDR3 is TGTGCCAGCAGCGTAGGTAGCGGGAGTTTAGGGTCCTACAATGAGCAGTTCTTC. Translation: CASSVGSGSLGSYNEQFF.

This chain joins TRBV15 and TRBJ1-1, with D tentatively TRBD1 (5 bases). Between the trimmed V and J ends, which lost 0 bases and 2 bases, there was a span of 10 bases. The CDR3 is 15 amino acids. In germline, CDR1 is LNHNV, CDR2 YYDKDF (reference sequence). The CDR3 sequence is CATSRERQGNTEAFF. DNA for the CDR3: TGTGCCACCAGCAGAGAAAGGCAGGGAAACACTGAAGCTTTCTTT.

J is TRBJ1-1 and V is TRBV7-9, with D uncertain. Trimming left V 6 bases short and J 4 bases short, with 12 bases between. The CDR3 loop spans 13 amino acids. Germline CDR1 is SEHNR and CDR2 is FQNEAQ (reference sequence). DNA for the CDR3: TGTGCCAGCAGACCCGACACGCTCACTGAAGCTTTCTTT. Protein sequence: CASRPDTLTEAFF. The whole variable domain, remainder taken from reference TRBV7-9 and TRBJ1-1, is DTGVSQNPRHKITKRGQNVTFRCDPISEHNRLYWYRQTLGQGPEFLTYFQNEAQLEKSRLLSDRFSAERPKGSFSTLEIQRTEQGDSAMYLCASRPDTLTEAFFGQGTRLTVV.

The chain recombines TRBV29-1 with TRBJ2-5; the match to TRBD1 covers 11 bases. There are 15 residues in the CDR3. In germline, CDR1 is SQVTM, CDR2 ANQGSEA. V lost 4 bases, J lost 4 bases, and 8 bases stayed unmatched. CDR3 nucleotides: TGCAGCGTTGGGGCCGGAGGACAGGGGGCAGAGACCCAGTACTTC. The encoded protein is CSVGAGGQGAETQYF.

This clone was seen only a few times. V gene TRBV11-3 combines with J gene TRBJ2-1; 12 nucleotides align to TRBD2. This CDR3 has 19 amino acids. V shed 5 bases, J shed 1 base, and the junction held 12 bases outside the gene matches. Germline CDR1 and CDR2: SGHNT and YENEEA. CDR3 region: CASSKGLAGGVGSYNEQFF. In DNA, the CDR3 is TGTGCCAGCAGCAAGGGACTAGCGGGTGGGGTCGGGTCCTACAATGAGCAGTTCTTC.

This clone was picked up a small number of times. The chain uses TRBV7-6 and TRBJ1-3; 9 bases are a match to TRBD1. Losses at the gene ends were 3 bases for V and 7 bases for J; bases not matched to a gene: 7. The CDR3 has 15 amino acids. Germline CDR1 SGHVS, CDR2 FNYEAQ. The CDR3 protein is CASSFSGTGRNTIYF. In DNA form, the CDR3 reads TGTGCCAGCAGCTTTTCGGGGACAGGGAGGAACACCATATATTTT.

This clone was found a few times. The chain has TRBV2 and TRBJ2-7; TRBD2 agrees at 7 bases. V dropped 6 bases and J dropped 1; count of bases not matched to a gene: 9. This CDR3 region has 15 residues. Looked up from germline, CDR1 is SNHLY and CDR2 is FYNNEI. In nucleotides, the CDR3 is TGTGCCAGCAGGGAGAAAGCGGGAACTTCCTACGAGCAGTACTTC. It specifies CASREKAGTSYEQYF. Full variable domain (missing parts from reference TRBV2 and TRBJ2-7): EPEVTQTPSHQVTQMGQEVILRCVPISNHLYFYWYRQILGQKVEFLVSFYNNEISEKSEIFDDQFSVERPDGSNFTLKIRSTKLEDSAMYFCASREKAGTSYEQYFGPGTRLTVT.

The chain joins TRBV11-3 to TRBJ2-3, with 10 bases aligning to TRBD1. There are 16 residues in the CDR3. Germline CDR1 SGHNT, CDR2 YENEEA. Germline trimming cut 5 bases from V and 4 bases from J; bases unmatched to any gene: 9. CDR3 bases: TGTGCCAGCAGCCGAGGGGGGACAGGGGTAGCAGATACGCAGTATTTT. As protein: CASSRGGTGVADTQYF.

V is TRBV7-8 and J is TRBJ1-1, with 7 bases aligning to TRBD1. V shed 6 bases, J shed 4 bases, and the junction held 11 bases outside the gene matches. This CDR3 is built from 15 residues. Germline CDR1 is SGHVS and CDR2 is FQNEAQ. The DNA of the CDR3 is TGTGCCAGCAGTTTAAACTCAGGGGGTCCCACTGAAGCTTTCTTT. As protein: CASSLNSGGPTEAFF.

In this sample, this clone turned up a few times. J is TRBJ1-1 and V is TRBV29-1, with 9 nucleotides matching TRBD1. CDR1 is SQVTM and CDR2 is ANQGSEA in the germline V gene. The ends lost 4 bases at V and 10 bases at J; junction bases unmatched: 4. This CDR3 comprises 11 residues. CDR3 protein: CSVAEQGAAFF. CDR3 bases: TGCAGCGTTGCAGAACAGGGGGCAGCTTTCTTT.

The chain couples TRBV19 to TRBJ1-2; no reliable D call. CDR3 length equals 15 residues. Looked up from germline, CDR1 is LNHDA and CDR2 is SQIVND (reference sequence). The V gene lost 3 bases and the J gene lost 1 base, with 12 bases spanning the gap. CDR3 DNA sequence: TGTGCCAGTAGTATGAGGTTGGATGTTAACTATGGCTACACCTTC. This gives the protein CASSMRLDVNYGYTF.

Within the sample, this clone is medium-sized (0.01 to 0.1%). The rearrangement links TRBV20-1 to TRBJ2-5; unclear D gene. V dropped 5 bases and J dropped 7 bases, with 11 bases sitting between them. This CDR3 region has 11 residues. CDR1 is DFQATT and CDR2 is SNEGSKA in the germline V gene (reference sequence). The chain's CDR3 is CSALSTGTQYF. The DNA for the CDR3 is TGCAGTGCTCTTAGTACGGGGACCCAGTACTTC.

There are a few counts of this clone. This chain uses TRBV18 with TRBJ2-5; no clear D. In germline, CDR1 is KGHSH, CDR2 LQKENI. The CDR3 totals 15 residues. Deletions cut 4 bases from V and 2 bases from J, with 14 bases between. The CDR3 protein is CASSHPSVRQETQYF. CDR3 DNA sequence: TGTGCCAGCTCACATCCCTCAGTGCGTCAAGAGACCCAGTACTTC.

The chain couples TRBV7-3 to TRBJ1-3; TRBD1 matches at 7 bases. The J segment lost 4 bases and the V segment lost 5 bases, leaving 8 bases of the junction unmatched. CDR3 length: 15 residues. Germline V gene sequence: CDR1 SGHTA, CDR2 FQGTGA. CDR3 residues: CASSTTGTPGNTIYF. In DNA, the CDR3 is TGTGCCAGCAGCACGACAGGGACGCCGGGAAACACCATATATTTT. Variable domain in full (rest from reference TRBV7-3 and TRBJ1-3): GAGVSQTPSNKVTEKGKYVELRCDPISGHTALYWYRQSLGQGPEFLIYFQGTGAADDSGLPNDRFFAVRPEGSVSTLKIQRTERGDSAVYLCASSTTGTPGNTIYFGEGSWLTVV.